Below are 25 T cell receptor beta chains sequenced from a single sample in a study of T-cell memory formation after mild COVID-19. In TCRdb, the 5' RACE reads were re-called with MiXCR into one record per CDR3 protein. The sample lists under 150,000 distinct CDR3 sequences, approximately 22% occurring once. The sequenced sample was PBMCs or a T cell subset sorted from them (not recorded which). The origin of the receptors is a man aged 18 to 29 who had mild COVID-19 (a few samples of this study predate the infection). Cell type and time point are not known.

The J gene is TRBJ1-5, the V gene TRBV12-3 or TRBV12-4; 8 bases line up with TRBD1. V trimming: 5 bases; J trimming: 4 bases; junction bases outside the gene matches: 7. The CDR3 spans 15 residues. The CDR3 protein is CASSPEGQVNQPQHF. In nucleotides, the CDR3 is TGTGCCAGCAGTCCCGAGGGACAGGTTAATCAGCCCCAGCATTTT.

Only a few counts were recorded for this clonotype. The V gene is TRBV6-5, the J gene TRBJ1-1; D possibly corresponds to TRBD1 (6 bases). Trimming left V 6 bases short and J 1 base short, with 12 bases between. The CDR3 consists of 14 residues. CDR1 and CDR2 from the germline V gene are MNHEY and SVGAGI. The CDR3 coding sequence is TGTGCCAGCAGCCCCGGGGGGCAGAACACTGAAGCTTTCTTT. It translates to CASSPGGQNTEAFF.

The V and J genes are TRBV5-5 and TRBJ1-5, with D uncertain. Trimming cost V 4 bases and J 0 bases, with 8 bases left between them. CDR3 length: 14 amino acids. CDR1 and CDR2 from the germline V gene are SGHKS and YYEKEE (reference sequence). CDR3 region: CASSRAPSNQPQHF. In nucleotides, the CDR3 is TGTGCCAGCAGCAGGGCACCTAGCAATCAGCCCCAGCATTTT. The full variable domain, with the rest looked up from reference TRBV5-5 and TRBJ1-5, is DAGVTQSPTHLIKTRGQQVTLRCSPISGHKSVSWYQQVLGQGPQFIFQYYEKEERGRGNFPDRFSARQFPNYSSELNVNALLLGDSALYLCASSRAPSNQPQHFGDGTRLSIL.

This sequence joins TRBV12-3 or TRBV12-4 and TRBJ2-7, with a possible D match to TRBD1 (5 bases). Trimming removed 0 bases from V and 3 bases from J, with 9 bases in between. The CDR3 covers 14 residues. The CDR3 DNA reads TGTGCCAGCAGTTTAGCAGGGGCAGTCTACGAGCAGTACGTC. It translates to CASSLAGAVYEQYV.

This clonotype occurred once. The CDR3 protein is CATSDLAGALYNEQFF. The CDR3 bases are TGTGCCACCAGCGACCTAGCGGGGGCCCTCTACAATGAGCAGTTCTTC. The rearrangement uses TRBV24-1 and TRBJ2-1, with 10 bases that match TRBD2. V was pared by 7 bases and J by 3 bases, with 8 bases of the junction left unmatched. CDR1 KGHDR and CDR2 SFDVKD come from the germline V gene. There are 16 residues in the CDR3.

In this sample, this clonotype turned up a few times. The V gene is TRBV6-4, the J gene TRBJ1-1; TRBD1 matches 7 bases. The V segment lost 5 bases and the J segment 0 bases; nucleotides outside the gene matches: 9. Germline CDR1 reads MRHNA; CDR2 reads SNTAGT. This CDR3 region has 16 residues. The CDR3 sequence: CASSPRDRTMNTEAFF. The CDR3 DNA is TGTGCCAGCAGTCCTCGGGACAGAACCATGAACACTGAAGCTTTCTTT.

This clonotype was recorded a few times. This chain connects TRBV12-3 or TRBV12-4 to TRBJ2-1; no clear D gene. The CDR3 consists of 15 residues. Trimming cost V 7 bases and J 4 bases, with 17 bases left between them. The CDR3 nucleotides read TGTGCCAGCACGCGTGACTCATCCCCTTACAATGAGCAGTTCTTC. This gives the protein CASTRDSSPYNEQFF.

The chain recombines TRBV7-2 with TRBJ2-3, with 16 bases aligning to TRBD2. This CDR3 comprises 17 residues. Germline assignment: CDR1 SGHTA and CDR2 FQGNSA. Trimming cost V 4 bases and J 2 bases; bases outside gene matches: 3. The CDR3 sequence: CASSSGLAGGDTDTQYF. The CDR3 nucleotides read TGTGCCAGCAGCTCGGGACTAGCGGGGGGGGACACAGATACGCAGTATTTT.

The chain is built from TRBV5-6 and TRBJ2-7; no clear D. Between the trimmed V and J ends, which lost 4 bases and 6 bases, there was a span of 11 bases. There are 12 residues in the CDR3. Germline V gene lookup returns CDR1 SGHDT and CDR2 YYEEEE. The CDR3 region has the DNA TGTGCCAGCAGCAGAGTACAGTCCGAGCAGTACGTC. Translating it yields CASSRVQSEQYV.

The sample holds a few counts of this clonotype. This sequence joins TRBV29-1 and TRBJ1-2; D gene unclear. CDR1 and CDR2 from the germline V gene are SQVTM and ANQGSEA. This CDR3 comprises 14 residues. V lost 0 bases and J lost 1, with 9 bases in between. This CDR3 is CSVEEHDINYGYTF. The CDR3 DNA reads TGCAGCGTTGAAGAGCACGACATTAACTATGGCTACACCTTC. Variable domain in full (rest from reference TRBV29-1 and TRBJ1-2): SAVISQKPSRDICQRGTSLTIQCQVDSQVTMMFWYRQQPGQSLTLIATANQGSEATYESGFVIDKFPISRPNLTFSTLTVSNMSPEDSSIYLCSVEEHDINYGYTFGSGTRLTVV.

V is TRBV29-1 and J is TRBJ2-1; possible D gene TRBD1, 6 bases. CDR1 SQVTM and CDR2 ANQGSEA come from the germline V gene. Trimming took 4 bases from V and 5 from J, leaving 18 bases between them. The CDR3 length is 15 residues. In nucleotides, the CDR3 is TGCAGCGTTGTGGGTCTGGCCAGGGGCGACAATGAGCAGTTCTTC. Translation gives CSVVGLARGDNEQFF.

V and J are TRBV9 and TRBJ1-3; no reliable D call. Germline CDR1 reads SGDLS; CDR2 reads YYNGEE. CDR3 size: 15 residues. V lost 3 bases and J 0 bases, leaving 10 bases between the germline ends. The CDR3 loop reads CASSADWSSGNTIYF. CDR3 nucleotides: TGTGCCAGCAGCGCTGACTGGTCCTCTGGAAACACCATATATTTT.

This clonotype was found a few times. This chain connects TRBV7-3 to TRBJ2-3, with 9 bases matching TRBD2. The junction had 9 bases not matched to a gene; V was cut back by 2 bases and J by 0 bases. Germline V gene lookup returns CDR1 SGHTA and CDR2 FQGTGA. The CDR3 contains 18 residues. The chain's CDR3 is CASSLPLPSGISTDTQYF. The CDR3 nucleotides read TGTGCCAGCAGCTTACCCCTGCCTAGCGGGATAAGCACAGATACGCAGTATTTT.

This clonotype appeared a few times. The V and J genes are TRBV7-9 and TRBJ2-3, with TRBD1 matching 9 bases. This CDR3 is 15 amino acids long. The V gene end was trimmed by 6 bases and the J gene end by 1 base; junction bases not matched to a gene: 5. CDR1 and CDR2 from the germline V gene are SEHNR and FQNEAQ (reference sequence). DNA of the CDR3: TGTGCCAGCAGGGTCCGGGACAGGGGCACAGATACGCAGTATTTT. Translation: CASRVRDRGTDTQYF.

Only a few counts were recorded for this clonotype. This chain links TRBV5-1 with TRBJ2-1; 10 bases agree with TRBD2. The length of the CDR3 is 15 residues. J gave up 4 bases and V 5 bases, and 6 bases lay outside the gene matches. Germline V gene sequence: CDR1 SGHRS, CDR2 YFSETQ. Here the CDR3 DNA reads TGCGCCAGCAGACTTAGCGGGGGGCTGTACAATGAGCAGTTCTTC. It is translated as CASRLSGGLYNEQFF. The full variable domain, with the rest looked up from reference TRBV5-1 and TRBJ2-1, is KAGVTQTPRYLIKTRGQQVTLSCSPISGHRSVSWYQQTPGQGLQFLFEYFSETQRNKGNFPGRFSGRQFSNSRSEMNVSTLELGDSALYLCASRLSGGLYNEQFFGPGTRLTVL.

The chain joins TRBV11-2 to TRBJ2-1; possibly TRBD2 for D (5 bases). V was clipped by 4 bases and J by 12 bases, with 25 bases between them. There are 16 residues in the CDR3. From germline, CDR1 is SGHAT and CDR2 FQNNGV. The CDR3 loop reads CASSSSGTASGRMQFF. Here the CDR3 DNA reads TGTGCCAGCAGCTCATCCGGTACCGCAAGCGGTAGGATGCAGTTCTTC.

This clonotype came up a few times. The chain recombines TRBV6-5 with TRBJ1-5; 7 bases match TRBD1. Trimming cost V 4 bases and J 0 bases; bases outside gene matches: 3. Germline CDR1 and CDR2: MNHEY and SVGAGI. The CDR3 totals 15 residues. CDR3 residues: CASSSGTDSNQPQHF. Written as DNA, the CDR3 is TGTGCCAGCAGTTCCGGGACAGATAGCAATCAGCCCCAGCATTTT.

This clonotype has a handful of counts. The CDR3 loop is CASRQTGQSTDTQYF. The CDR3 DNA sequence: TGTGCCAGCAGACAAACGGGACAGAGCACAGATACGCAGTATTTT. The chain recombines TRBV7-8 with TRBJ2-3, with 7 bases identical to TRBD1. The CDR3 runs to 15 residues. Losses at the gene ends were 6 bases for V and 0 bases for J; bases not matched to a gene: 6. Germline lookup yields CDR1 SGHVS and CDR2 FQNEAQ.

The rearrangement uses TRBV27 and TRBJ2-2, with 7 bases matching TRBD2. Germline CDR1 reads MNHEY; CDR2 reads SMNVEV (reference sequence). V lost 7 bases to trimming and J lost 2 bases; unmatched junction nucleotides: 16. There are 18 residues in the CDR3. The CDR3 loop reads CASILRLAEGSNTGELFF. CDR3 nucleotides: TGTGCCAGCATATTGCGGCTAGCGGAGGGGTCCAACACCGGGGAGCTGTTTTTT.

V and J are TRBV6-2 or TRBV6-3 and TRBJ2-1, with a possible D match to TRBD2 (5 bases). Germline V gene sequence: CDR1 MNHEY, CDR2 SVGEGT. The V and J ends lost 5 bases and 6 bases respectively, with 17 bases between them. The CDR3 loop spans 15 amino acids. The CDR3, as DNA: TGTGCCAGCAGTCCTAGCAGGAGCAACGGCAATGAGCAGTTCTTC. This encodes CASSPSRSNGNEQFF.

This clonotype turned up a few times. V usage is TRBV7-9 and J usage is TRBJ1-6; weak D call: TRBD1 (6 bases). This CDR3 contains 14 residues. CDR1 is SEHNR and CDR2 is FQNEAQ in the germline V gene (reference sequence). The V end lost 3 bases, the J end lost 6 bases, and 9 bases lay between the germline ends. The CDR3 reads CASSFGTPNSPLHF. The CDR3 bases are TGTGCCAGCAGCTTCGGGACACCTAATTCACCCCTCCACTTT.

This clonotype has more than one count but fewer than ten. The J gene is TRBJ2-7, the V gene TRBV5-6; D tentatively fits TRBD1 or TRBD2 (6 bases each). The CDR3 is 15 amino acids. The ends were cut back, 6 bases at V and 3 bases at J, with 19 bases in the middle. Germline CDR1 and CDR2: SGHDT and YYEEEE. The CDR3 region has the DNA TGTGCCAGCACCTCGGAGGGGGGATTGGACTACGAGCAGTACTTC. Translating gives CASTSEGGLDYEQYF.

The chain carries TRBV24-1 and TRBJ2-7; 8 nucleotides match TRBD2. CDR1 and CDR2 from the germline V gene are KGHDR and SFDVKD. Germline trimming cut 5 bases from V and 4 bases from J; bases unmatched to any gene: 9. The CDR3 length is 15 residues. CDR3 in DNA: TGTGCCACCAGTGCAGGGAGCGGGGGAGAGTACGAGCAGTACGTC. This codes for CATSAGSGGEYEQYV.

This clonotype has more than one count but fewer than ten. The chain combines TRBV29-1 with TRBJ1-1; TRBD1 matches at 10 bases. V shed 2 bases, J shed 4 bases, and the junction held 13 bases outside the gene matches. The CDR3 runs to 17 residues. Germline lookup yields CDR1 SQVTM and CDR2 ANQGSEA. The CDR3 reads CSVENPRTGGSRTEAFF. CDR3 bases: TGCAGCGTTGAAAACCCCAGGACAGGGGGTTCGCGCACTGAAGCTTTCTTT.

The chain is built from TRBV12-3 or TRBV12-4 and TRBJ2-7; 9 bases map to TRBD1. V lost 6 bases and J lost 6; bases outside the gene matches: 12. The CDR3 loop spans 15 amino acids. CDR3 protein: CASRSKGQGFGEQYF. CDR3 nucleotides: TGTGCCAGCAGATCCAAGGGACAGGGTTTTGGCGAGCAGTACTTC.